This entry concerns a single T cell receptor beta chain. The antigen is undetermined. Clones were sequenced by immunoSEQ multiplex PCR, and TCRdb holds only the in-frame ones, with some missing. The sample lists some 100,000 clones, more than 80% occurring once. This record comes from a study of OX40 agonist ivuxolimab in advanced cancers. Study overall: Males comprised roughly four fifths of the group, whose mean age was roughly 64 years (range roughly 20 to 85).

General study points: Specificity for antigen went undetermined in the expanded peripheral T cells. Also showing low normalized T-cell clonal expansion were some of the nonresponders.

The CDR3 contains 15 residues. From germline, CDR1 is LNHDA and CDR2 SQIVND (reference sequence). The V end lost 1 base, the J end lost 0 bases, and 8 bases lay between the germline ends. The V call is TRBV19, the J call TRBJ2-3; D ambiguous. The sequences come from CD4+ or CD8+ T cells sorted from blood, collected in a trial of the OX40 agonist ivuxolimab. This TCR was sampled from an adult with an advanced solid tumor such as melanoma, head and neck, liver or kidney cancer. CDR3 nucleotides: TGTGCCAGTAGTATAGGTGGCCCTAGCACAGATACGCAGTATTTT. Its translation is CASSIGGPSTDTQYF. The full variable domain, with the rest looked up from reference TRBV19 and TRBJ2-3, is DGGITQSPKYLFRKEGQNVTLSCEQNLNHDAMYWYRQDPGQGLRLIYYSQIVNDFQKGDIAEGYSVSREKKESFPLTVTSAQKNPTAFYLCASSIGGPSTDTQYFGPGTRLTVL.